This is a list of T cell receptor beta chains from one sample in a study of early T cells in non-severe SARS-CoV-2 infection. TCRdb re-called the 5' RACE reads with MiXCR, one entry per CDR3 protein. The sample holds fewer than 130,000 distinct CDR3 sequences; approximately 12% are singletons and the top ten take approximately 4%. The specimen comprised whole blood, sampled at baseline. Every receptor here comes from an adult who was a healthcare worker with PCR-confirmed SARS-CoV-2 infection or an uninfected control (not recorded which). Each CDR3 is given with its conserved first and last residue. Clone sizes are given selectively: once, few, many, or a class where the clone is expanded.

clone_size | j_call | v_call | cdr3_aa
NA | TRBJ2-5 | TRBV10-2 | CARALGPQETQYF
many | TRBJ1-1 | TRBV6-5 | CASSYEGAITEAFF
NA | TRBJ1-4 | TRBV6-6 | CASSYRTGGNEKLFF
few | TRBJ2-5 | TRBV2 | CASTSGSTGQETQYF
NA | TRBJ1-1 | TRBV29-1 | CSVVSGDGNTEAFF
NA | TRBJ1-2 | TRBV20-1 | CSARVPSWETDGYTF
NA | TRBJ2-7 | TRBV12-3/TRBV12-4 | CASTKLGTSFYEQYF
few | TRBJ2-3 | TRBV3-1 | CASSPFRTSSPDTQYF
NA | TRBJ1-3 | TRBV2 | CASMTGSGNTIYF
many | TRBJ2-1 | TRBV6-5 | CASRDFGSSYNEQFF
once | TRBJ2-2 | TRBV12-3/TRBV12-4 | CASSADRRYTGELFF
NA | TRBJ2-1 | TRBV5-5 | CASSPGQGDWDEQFF
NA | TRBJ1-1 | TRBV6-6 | CASSLGTGGWSTEAFF
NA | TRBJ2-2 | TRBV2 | CASRSLVDTGELFF
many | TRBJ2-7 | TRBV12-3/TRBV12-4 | CASSTVPGLAGGPWGYEQYF
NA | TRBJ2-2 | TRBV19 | CASKRGDHTGELFF
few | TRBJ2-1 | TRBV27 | CASSLRAGAWSYNEQFF
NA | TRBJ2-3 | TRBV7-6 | CASSKAGVPTDTQYF
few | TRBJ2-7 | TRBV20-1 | CSAWVKDRVIYEQYF
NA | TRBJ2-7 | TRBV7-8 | CASNTLFMGIDEQYF
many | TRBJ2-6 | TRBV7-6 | CASSSPWGSTGANVLTF
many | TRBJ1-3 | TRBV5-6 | CASSLLGGTSLGNTIYF
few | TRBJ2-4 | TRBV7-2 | CASSPRGLAGGKNIQYF
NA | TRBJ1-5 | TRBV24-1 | CATSESGAGQPQHF
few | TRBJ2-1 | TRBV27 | CASRARGYNEQFF
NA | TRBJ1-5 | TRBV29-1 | CSVGQSNQPQHF
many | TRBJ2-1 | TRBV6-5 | CASSYLEGEQFF
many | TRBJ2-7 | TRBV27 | CASSSRATVSYEQYF
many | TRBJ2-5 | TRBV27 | CASSLVGTAKETQYF
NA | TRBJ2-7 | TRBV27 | CASSSTKTGSSYEQYF
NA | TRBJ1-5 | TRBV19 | CASRVSGDIGQPQHF
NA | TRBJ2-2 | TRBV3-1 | CASSRGQGANTGEPFF
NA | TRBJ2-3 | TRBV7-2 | CASSLGRGSRTDTQYF
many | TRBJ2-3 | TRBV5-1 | CASIQGLAGDTQYF
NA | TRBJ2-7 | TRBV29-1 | CSVRSRDYEQYF
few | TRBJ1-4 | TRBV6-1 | CASSVTRAADEKLFF
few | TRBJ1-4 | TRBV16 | CASSPGRSNEKLFF